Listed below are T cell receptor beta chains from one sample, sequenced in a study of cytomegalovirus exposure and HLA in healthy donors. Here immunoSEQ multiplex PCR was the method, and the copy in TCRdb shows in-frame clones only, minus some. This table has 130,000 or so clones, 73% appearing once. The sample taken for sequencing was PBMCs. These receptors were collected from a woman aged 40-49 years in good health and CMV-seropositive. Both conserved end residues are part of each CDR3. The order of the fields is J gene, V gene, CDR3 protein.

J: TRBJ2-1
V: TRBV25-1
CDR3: CASSPGALAGSYNEQFF

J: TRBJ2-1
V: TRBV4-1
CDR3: CASRQDPDLHSYNEQFF

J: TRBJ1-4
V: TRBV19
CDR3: CASSTTGATAKLFF

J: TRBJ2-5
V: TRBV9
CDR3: CASSVGGLAGGSQETQYF

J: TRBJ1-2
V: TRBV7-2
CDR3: CASSLDYRYGYTF

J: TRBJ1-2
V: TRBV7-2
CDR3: CASSVTGIDVYGYTF

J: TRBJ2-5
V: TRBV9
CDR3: CASSPRDSLRETQYF

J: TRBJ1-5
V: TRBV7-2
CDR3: CASSLYRSGGNQPQHF

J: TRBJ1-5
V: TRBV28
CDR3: CASNTGAGGKPQHF

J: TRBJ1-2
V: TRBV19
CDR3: CASSIGGTDGYTF

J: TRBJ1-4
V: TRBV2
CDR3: CASSATGATNEKLFF

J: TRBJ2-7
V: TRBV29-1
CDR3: CSAQGVGSYEQYF

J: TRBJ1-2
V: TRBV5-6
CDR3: CASSLLYGRDYGYTF

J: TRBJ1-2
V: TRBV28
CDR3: CASSRQGWGYTF

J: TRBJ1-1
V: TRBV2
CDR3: CASSTGDGTEAFF

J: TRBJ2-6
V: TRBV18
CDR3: CASSPPRGSGGANVLTF

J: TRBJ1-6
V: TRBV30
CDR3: CAWSATAEPLHF

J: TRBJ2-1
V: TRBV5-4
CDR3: CASSLVSSYNEQFF

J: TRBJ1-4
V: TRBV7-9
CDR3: CASPGQSNEKLFF

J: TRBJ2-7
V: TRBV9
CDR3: CASAEEGDPYEQYF

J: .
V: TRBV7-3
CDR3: CASSSGTGKTEQYF

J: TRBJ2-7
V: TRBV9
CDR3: CASSVEVSGYEQYF

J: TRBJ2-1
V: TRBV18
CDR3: CASSPTLTGVDNEQFF

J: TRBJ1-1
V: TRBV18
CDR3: CASSPDREISAFF